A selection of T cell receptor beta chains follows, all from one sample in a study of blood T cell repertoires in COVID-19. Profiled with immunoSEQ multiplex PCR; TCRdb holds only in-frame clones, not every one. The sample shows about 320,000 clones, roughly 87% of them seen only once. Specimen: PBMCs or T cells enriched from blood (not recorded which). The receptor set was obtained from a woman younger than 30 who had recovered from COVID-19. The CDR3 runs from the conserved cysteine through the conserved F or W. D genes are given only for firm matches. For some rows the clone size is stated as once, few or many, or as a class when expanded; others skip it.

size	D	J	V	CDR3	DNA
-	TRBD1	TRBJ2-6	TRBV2	CASSLRGPGANVLTF	TGTGCCAGCAGCCTCAGGGGGCCTGGGGCCAACGTCCTGACTTTC
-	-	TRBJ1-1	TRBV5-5	CASSFHPPGALAGTEAFF	TGTGCCAGCAGCTTCCATCCGCCAGGGGCCCTCGCGGGCACTGAAGCTTTCTTT
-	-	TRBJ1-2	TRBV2	CASRQTPYLYGYTF	TGTGCCAGCAGGCAGACACCCTATCTCTATGGCTACACCTTC
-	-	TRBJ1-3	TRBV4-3	CASSQTGRGNTIYF	TGCGCCAGCAGCCAAACGGGAAGGGGAAACACCATATATTTT
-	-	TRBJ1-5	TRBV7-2	CASSARQNQPQHF	TGTGCCAGCAGCGCCAGACAGAATCAGCCCCAGCATTTT
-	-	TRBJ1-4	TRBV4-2	CASSQDWGQGSEKLFF	TGTGCCAGCAGCCAAGATTGGGGGCAGGGTAGTGAAAAACTGTTTTTT
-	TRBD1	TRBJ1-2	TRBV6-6	CASTKIQGDYYGYTF	TGTGCCAGCACTAAAATACAGGGGGATTACTATGGCTACACCTTC
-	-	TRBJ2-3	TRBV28	CASSLPGSGADTQYF	TGTGCCAGCAGTTTACCGGGATCCGGAGCAGATACGCAGTATTTT
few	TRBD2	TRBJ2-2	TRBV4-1	CASSQVFLRGGPNTGELFF	TGCGCCAGCAGCCAAGTCTTCCTGCGGGGGGGGCCGAACACCGGGGAGCTGTTTTTT
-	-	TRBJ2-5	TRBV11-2	CASSLGLQETQYF	TGTGCCAGCAGCTTAGGTCTACAAGAGACCCAGTACTTC
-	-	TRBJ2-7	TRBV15	CATSREANDPGEQYF	TGTGCCACCAGCAGAGAGGCTAACGACCCGGGGGAGCAGTACTTC
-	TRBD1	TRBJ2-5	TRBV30	CAWSVGQGAAETQYF	TGTGCCTGGAGTGTAGGACAGGGGGCTGCGGAGACCCAGTACTTC
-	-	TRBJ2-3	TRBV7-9	CASSFSTGLTDTQYF	TGTGCCAGCAGCTTCTCTACAGGGCTCACAGATACGCAGTATTTT
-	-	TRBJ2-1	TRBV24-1	CATSDWVRGHEQFF	TGTGCCACCAGTGATTGGGTTAGGGGCCATGAGCAGTTCTTC
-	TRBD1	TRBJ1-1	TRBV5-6	CASEEQGAGTEAFF	TGTGCCAGCGAAGAACAGGGGGCGGGAACTGAAGCTTTCTTT
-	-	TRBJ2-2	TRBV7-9	CASSLNTGELFF	TGTGCCAGCAGCCTAAACACCGGGGAGCTGTTTTTT
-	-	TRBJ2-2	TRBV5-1	CASSLEGYDGELFF	TGCGCCAGCAGCTTGGAGGGGTACGACGGGGAGCTGTTTTTT
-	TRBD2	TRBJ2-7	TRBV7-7	CASSTGTSPHYEQYF	TGTGCCAGCAGTACCGGGACTAGCCCTCACTACGAGCAGTACTTC
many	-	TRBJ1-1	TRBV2	CASRGDTGRTEAFF	TGTGCCAGCAGGGGGGACACCGGGCGCACTGAAGCTTTCTTT
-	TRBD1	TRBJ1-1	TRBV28	CASWSHDRGTEAFF	TGTGCCAGCTGGTCCCACGACAGGGGGACTGAAGCTTTCTTT
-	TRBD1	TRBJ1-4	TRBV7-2	CASSFMGQGSEKLFF	TGTGCCAGCAGCTTTATGGGACAGGGCAGTGAAAAACTGTTTTTT
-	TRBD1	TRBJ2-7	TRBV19	CATSPRGQGAHEQYF	TGTGCCACCTCACCCAGGGGACAGGGCGCCCACGAGCAGTACTTC
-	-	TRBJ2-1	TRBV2	CASTKTRDNEQFF	TGTGCCAGCACTAAAACCCGGGACAATGAGCAGTTCTTC
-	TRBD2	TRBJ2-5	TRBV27	CASSYGRGGETQYF	TGTGCCAGCAGTTACGGGAGGGGGGGAGAGACCCAGTACTTC
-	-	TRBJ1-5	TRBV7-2	CASSLEGIGNQPQHF	TGTGCCAGCAGCTTAGAGGGGATTGGCAATCAGCCCCAGCATTTT
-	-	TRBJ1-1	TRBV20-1	CSASEQINTEAFF	TGCAGTGCTAGTGAACAGATAAACACTGAAGCTTTCTTT
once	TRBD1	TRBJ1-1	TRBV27	CASSLLGTGSEAFF	TGTGCCAGCAGTCTACTAGGGACAGGGTCTGAAGCTTTCTTT
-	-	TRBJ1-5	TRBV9	CASSVRDNQPQHF	TGTGCCAGCAGCGTGAGGGATAATCAGCCCCAGCATTTT
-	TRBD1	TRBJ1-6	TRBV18	CASSQTQGLDSPLHF	TGTGCCAGCTCACAAACACAGGGGTTGGACTCACCCCTCCACTTT
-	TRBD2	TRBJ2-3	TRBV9	CASSVSGGRTDTQYF	TGTGCCAGCAGCGTTAGCGGGGGACGCACAGATACGCAGTATTTT
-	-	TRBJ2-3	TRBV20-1	CSARVRDTQYF	TGCAGTGCTAGAGTTAGAGATACGCAGTATTTT
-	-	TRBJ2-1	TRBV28	CASSRYMGRGREDRDEQFF	TGTGCCAGCAGTCGATATATGGGGCGGGGCAGGGAAGATAGGGATGAGCAGTTCTTC
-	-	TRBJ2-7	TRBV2	CASSIVSGGDGGEQYF	TGTGCCAGCAGTATTGTGTCCGGGGGAGACGGTGGCGAGCAGTACTTC
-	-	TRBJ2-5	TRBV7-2	CASSPRSETQYF	TGTGCCAGCAGCCCCCGAAGCGAGACCCAGTACTTC
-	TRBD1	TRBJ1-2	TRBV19	CASSYGTGGDYGYTF	TGTGCCAGTAGTTACGGGACAGGGGGCGACTATGGCTACACCTTC
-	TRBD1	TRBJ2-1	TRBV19	CASRGTGVGPYNEQFF	TGTGCCAGTAGGGGGACAGGGGTGGGCCCCTACAATGAGCAGTTCTTC
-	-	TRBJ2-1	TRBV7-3	CASTEQDPLSYNEQFF	TGTGCCAGCACCGAACAGGATCCCCTCTCCTACAATGAGCAGTTCTTC
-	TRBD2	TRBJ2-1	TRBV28	CASGTSEYNEQFF	TGTGCCAGCGGGACTAGCGAGTACAATGAGCAGTTCTTC
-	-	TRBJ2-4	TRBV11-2	CASSSPIAKNIQYF	TGTGCCAGCAGCTCCCCCATAGCCAAAAACATTCAGTACTTC
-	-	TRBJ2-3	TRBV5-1	CASSWDWRVTDTQYF	TGCGCCAGCAGCTGGGACTGGCGGGTCACAGATACGCAGTATTTT
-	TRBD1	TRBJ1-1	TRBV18	CASSTGTGSGVNTEAFF	TGTGCCAGCTCAACCGGGACAGGGTCTGGGGTGAACACTGAAGCTTTCTTT
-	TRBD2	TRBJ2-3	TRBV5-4	CASSLGLAGTTDTQYF	TGTGCCAGCAGCTTGGGGCTAGCGGGTACCACAGATACGCAGTATTTT
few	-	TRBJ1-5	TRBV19	CASNQDSGYSNQPQHF	TGTGCCAGTAACCAGGACAGCGGATATAGCAATCAGCCCCAGCATTTT